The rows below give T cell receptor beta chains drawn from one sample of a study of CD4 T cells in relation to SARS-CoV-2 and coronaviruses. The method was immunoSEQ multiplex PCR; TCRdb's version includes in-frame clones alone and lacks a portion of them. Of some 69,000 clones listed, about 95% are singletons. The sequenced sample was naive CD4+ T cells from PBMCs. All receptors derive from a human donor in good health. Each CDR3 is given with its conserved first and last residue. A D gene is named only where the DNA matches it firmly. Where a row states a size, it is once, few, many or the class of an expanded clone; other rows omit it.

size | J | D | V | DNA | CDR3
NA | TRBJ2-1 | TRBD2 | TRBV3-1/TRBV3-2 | TGTGCCAGCAGCTTTGGGACTAGCGGGATAAGCTCCTACAATGAGCAGTTCTTC | CASSFGTSGISSYNEQFF
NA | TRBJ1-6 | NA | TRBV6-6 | TGTGCCAGCACACCGACAGCTTTAAATTCACCCCTCCACTTT | CASTPTALNSPLHF
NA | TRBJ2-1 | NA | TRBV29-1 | TGCAGCGTAGGTGTCAATGAGCAGTTCTTC | CSVGVNEQFF
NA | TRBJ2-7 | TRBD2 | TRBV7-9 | TGTGCCAGCAGCCCACGACTAGCGGACTCCTACGAGCAGTACTTC | CASSPRLADSYEQYF
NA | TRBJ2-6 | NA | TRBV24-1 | TGTGCCACCAGTGATGAGGACTCTGGGGCCAACGTCCTGACTTTC | CATSDEDSGANVLTF
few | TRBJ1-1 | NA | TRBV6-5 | TGTGCCAGCAGCAACAGGGTGGTAGGGACTGAAGCTTTCTTT | CASSNRVVGTEAFF
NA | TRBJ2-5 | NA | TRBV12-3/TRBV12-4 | TGTGCCAGCAGTTTTGGTGGGGAGACCCAGTACTTC | CASSFGGETQYF
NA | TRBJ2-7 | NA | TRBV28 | TGTGCCAGCACCAACCTGGGGGTGGGCGAGCAGTACTTC | CASTNLGVGEQYF
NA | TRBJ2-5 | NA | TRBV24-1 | TGTGCCACCAGTGTCGGGGGCACGGGTGAGACCCAGTACTTC | CATSVGGTGETQYF
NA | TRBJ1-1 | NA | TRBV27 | TGTGCCAGCAGGAGAACAGTGAACACTGAAGCTTTCTTT | CASRRTVNTEAFF
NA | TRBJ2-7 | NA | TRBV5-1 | TGCGCCAGCAGCTCCAGGGATGGGCGGACCTACGAGCAGTACTTC | CASSSRDGRTYEQYF
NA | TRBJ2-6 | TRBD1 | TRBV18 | TGTGCCAGCTCTCCCCTACAGGGGGCTGGGGCCAACGTCCTGACTTTC | CASSPLQGAGANVLTF
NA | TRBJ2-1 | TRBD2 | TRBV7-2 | TGTGCCAGCAGCCCCCGGCGGGACTACGAACCAAAGGGTGAGCAGTTCTTC | CASSPRRDYEPKGEQFF
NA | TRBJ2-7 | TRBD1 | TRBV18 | TGTGCCAGCTCACCAGGGACAGGGGGGTCCTACGAGCAGTACTTC | CASSPGTGGSYEQYF
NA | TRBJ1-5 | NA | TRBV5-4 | TGTGCCAGCAGCTTAGACCCCGGGACTAGCAATCAGCCCCAGCATTTT | CASSLDPGTSNQPQHF
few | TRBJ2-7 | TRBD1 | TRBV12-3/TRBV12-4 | TGTGCCAGCAGTTTAAGACAGGGTACCGAGCAGTACTTC | CASSLRQGTEQYF
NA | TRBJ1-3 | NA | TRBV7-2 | TGTGCCAGCAGCTTATCTTCAGGGTATGGAAACACCATATATTTT | CASSLSSGYGNTIYF
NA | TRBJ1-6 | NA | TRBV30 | TGTGCCTGGAGTGTACTGGGAGTTCGTTCACCCCTCCACTTT | CAWSVLGVRSPLHF
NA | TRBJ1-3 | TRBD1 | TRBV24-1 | TGTGCCACCAGTGATTCCGGGACAGGCCGCTCTGGAAACACCATATATTTT | CATSDSGTGRSGNTIYF
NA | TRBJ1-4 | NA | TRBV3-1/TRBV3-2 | TGTGCCAGCAGCCTCCAAGGACCGGGGAGGGAAAAACTGTTTTTT | CASSLQGPGREKLFF
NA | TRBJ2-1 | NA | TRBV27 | TGTGCCAGCAGTGTACGGGACCTTACTCACCATGAGCAGTTCTTC | CASSVRDLTHHEQFF
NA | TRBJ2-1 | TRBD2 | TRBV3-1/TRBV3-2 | TGTGCCAGCAGCCTGACTAGCGGGAGGGGGCGTGGTGAGCAGTTCTTC | CASSLTSGRGRGEQFF
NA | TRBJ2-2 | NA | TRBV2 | TGTGCCAGCAGTGGTCAGGGGTTAAGAACCGGGGAGCTGTTTTTT | CASSGQGLRTGELFF
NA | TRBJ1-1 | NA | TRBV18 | TGTGCCAGCTCGGATGGAGGAGGGAACACTGAAGCTTTCTTT | CASSDGGGNTEAFF
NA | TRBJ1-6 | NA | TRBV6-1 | TGTGCCAGCAGCTTAGGATCCGGATGGGATTCACCCCTCCACTTT | CASSLGSGWDSPLHF
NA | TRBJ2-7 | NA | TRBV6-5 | TGTGCCAGCAGTTACAGGCTGGACTTAGCTTACGAGCAGTACTTC | CASSYRLDLAYEQYF
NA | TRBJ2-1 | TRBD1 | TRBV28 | TGTGCCAGCAGTTCGTCCGGGACAGGGGACAATGAGCAGTTCTTC | CASSSSGTGDNEQFF
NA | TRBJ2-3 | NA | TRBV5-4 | TGTGCCAGCAGCACGCCGGGATCCGATACGCAGTATTTT | CASSTPGSDTQYF
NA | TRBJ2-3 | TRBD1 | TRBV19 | TGTGCCAGTAGTACTCTCCCCGGGACAGGGGGCAATACGCAGTATTTT | CASSTLPGTGGNTQYF
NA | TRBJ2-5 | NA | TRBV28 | TGTGCCAGCAGTTGGGACACCCAAGAGACCCAGTACTTC | CASSWDTQETQYF
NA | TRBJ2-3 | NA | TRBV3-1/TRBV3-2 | TGTGCCAGCAGCCAAGCGTCCCAGGCCCCACATACGCAGTATTTT | CASSQASQAPHTQYF
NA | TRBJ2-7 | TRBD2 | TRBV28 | TGTGCCAGCACCTCCTACAGCGGGAGCAACTACGAGCAGTACTTC | CASTSYSGSNYEQYF
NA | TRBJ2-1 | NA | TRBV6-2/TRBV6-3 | TGTGCCAGCAGTTACGGGGGGCGGGATAAATTCTTC | CASSYGGRDKFF
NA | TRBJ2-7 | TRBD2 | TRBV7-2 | TGTGCCAGCAGCTTTACTAGCGGGAGCCACGAGCAGTACTTC | CASSFTSGSHEQYF
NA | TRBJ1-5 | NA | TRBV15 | TGTGCCACCAGCAGAGCCCGACGGGGAACCGGCCTTAGCAATCAGCCCCAGCATTTT | CATSRARRGTGLSNQPQHF
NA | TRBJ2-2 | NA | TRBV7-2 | TGTGCCAGCAGCCTATACACCGGGGAGCTGTTTTTT | CASSLYTGELFF
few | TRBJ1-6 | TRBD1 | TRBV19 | TGTGCCAGTACGGAAGACAGGGGCCGGTCACCCCTCCACTTT | CASTEDRGRSPLHF
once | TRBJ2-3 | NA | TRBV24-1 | TGTGCCACCAGTGATTTTGCAGGGACGGAGGGCCCAGATACGCAGTATTTT | CATSDFAGTEGPDTQYF
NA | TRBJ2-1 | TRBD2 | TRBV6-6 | TGTGCCAGCAGTCGCCTTAAGACTAGCGGCTCCTACAATGAGCAGTTCTTC | CASSRLKTSGSYNEQFF
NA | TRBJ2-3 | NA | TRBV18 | TGTGCCAGCTCACCACAGGCGGGACCCACAGATACGCAGTATTTT | CASSPQAGPTDTQYF
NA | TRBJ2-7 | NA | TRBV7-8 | TGTGCCAGCAGTCCCCGGCGTACCTCGACCTACGAGCAGTACTTC | CASSPRRTSTYEQYF
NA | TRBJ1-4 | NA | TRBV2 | TGTGCCAGCAATGGGGGGCCAAAACTGTTTTTT | CASNGGPKLFF
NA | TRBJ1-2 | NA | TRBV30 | TGTGCCTGGAGTGTCCAGCGGGGCTACACCTTC | CAWSVQRGYTF
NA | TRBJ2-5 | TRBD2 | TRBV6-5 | TGTGCCAGTCGACTAGCGGGGAGTATCAGTGAGACCCAGTACTTC | CASRLAGSISETQYF
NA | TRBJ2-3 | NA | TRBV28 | TGTGCCAGCAGTTTTCCCCGGGAGTCACGAACCCCCCCTACGCAGTATTTT | CASSFPRESRTPPTQYF
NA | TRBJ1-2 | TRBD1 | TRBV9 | TGTGCCAGCACATTCAGGACAGGGGATAGCGGCGGCTACACCTTC | CASTFRTGDSGGYTF
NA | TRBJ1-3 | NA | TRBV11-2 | TGTGCCAGCAGACACGGACGGGCGGTCTCCTCTGGAAACACCATATATTTT | CASRHGRAVSSGNTIYF
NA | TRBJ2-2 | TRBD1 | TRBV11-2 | TGTGCCAGCAGCCTTCGGGACAGGGCGGTCGGGGAGCTGTTTTTT | CASSLRDRAVGELFF
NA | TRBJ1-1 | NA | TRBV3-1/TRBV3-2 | TGTGCCAGCAGCCCTTGGCAGGGAAGCACTGAAGCTTTCTTT | CASSPWQGSTEAFF
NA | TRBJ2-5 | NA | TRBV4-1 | TGCGCCAGCAGCCAAAACGGGGGAGCGAATCAAGAGACCCAGTACTTC | CASSQNGGANQETQYF
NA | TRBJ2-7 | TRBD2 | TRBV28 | TGTGCCAGCAGTACCCGGCGACTAGCGGGAGGGGCCGAGCAGTACTTC | CASSTRRLAGGAEQYF
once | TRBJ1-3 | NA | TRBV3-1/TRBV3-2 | TGTGCCAGCAGCCAAGATGGCCGACTGCTGGATTGGGGAAACACCATATATTTT | CASSQDGRLLDWGNTIYF
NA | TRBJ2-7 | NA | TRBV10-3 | TGTGCCATCAAATCGGACAGCTACGAGCAGTACTTC | CAIKSDSYEQYF
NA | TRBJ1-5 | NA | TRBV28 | TGTGCCAGCAGTTTTTCGGATGAGGGCTCGGGCAATCAGCCCCAGCATTTT | CASSFSDEGSGNQPQHF